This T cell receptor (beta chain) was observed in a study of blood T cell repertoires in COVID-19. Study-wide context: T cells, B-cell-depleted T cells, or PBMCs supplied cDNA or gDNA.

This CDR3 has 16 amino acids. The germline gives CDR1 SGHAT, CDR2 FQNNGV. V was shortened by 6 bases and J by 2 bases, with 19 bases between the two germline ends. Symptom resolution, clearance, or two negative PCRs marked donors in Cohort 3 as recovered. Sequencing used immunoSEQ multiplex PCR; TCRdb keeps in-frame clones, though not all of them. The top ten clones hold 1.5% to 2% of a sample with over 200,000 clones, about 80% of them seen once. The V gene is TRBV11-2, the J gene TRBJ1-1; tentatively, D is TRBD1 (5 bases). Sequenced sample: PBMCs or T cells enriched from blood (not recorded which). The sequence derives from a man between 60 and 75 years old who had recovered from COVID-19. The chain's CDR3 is CASRHDAGLGNTEAFF. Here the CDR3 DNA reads TGTGCCAGCAGACACGACGCAGGGTTAGGAAACACTGAAGCTTTCTTT.